The 11 T cell receptor beta chains in this list originate from one sample, sequenced in a study of T cell responses to AZD1222 COVID-19 vaccine listed by TCRdb under 2021. The method behind the library was the immunoSEQ multiplex PCR assay. Imported from immuneACCESS, the table was reduced by TCRdb to in-frame sequences with V and J called. These copies leave out some clones; in studies compared against another copy, an unresolved V gene accounts for under half, and the cause of the remainder is not known. The sample contains fewer than 110,000 clones, 90% to 95% of them found a single time. The ten largest clones represent under 60% of the sample. Reading the label with the study, this specimen's time point is: baseline before first vaccination. This specimen was peripheral blood, taken on day 0 of AZD1222 vaccination. The origin of the receptors is an adult in good health.

This clone has just one count. The chain links TRBV6-1 to TRBJ2-2; maybe TRBD1 (5 bases). CDR3 length: 14 amino acids. V was clipped by 2 bases and J by 5 bases, with 9 bases between them. Germline V gene data show CDR1 as MNHNS and CDR2 as SASEGT. The CDR3 region has the DNA TGTGCCAGCAGTGAATCAGGGCGGACCGGGGAGCTGTTTTTT. This translates into CASSESGRTGELFF.

Only a few counts were recorded for this clone. Additional DNA sequences in this sample encode the identical CDR3. The rearrangement joins TRBV28 to TRBJ1-5, with D uncertain. The CDR3 has 14 residues. Germline V gene sequence: CDR1 MDHEN, CDR2 SYDVKM. The V end was cut by 2 bases, the J end by 2 bases, with 7 bases between. The CDR3 here is CASSLAGGNQPQHF. CDR3 coding DNA: TGTGCCAGCAGTTTAGCAGGAGGCAATCAGCCCCAGCATTTT.

This rearrangement joins TRBV5-6 to TRBJ2-1, with D unresolved. V lost 4 bases to trimming and J lost 2 bases, with 10 bases between them. Germline CDR1 is SGHDT and CDR2 is YYEEEE. The CDR3 spans 14 residues. The CDR3 bases are TGTGCCAGCAGCCCGCTGGTGGCCTACAATGAGCAGTTCTTC. It is translated as CASSPLVAYNEQFF.

CDR3 protein: CASSPTYSTDTQYF. The CDR3 bases are TGTGCCAGCTCACCAACTTACAGCACAGATACGCAGTATTTT. The chain has TRBV18 and TRBJ2-3; D ambiguous. V lost 2 bases to trimming and J lost 0 bases, with 6 bases between them. The CDR3 sequence is 14 residues long. Germline values: CDR1 KGHSH, CDR2 LQKENI. The full variable domain, with the rest looked up from reference TRBV18 and TRBJ2-3, is NAGVMQNPRHLVRRRGQEARLRCSPMKGHSHVYWYRQLPEEGLKFMVYLQKENIIDESGMPKERFSAEFPKEGPSILRIQQVVRGDSAAYFCASSPTYSTDTQYFGPGTRLTVL.

The chain uses TRBV9 and TRBJ2-1; a possible D gene is TRBD2 (6 bases). The CDR3 sequence is 16 residues long. The V and J ends lost 5 bases and 2 bases respectively, with 17 bases between them. From germline, CDR1 is SGDLS and CDR2 YYNGEE. The CDR3 sequence is CASSSAPGATYNEQFF. In DNA, the CDR3 is TGTGCCAGCAGTAGCGCACCGGGAGCGACCTACAATGAGCAGTTCTTC.

This clone showed up just once. J is TRBJ1-1 and V is TRBV5-1, with D perhaps TRBD1 (5 bases). Germline V lookup: CDR1 SGHRS, CDR2 YFSETQ. Trimming cost V 4 bases and J 0 bases, with 16 bases left between them. The CDR3 is 16 amino acids. CDR3 in amino acids: CASSPALTAMNTEAFF. CDR3 in DNA: TGCGCCAGCAGCCCTGCCCTGACAGCCATGAACACTGAAGCTTTCTTT.

This rearrangement joins TRBV19 to TRBJ1-4; 7 bases fit TRBD1. Germline V gene lookup returns CDR1 LNHDA and CDR2 SQIVND (reference sequence). This CDR3 spans 17 amino acids. The ends lost 4 bases at V and 3 bases at J; junction bases unmatched: 11. This chain's CDR3 is CASSRPGTVASNEKLFF. The CDR3 coding sequence is TGTGCCAGTAGTAGACCCGGGACAGTGGCCTCTAATGAAAAACTGTTTTTT.

The V gene is TRBV6-6, the J gene TRBJ2-4; TRBD2 agrees at 8 bases. The CDR3 extends over 13 amino acids. With 5 bases clipped from V and 8 bases from J, the junction kept 5 bases outside the gene matches. Germline V CDR1 and CDR2: MNHNY, SVGAGI (reference sequence). The CDR3 nucleotides are TGTGCCAGCAGTAGCGGGGGCTTGGACATTCAGTACTTC. It is translated as CASSSGGLDIQYF.

The V and J genes are TRBV11-2 and TRBJ2-5; D uncertain. Trimming took 3 bases from V and 1 from J, leaving 12 bases between them. CDR3 size: 15 residues. The germline V gene has CDR1 SGHAT and CDR2 FQNNGV. The CDR3 is CASSFRFGSQETQYF. In DNA, the CDR3 is TGTGCCAGCAGCTTCCGATTCGGAAGCCAAGAGACCCAGTACTTC.

The chain joins TRBV7-3 to TRBJ2-3; D unclear. Trimming removed 2 bases from V and 0 bases from J, with 6 bases in between. The CDR3 covers 14 residues. Germline V lookup: CDR1 SGHTA, CDR2 FQGTGA. DNA of the CDR3: TGTGCCAGCAGCTTAGGGATTAGCACAGATACGCAGTATTTT. The encoded protein is CASSLGISTDTQYF.

The J gene is TRBJ1-2, the V gene TRBV2, with D perhaps matching TRBD1 (6 bases). The CDR3 consists of 14 residues. CDR1 SNHLY and CDR2 FYNNEI come from the germline V gene. The V end was cut by 5 bases, the J end by 1 base, with 11 bases between. The CDR3 sequence is CASSTGRGNYGYTF. The DNA of the CDR3 is TGTGCCAGCAGTACCGGCAGGGGTAACTATGGCTACACCTTC.